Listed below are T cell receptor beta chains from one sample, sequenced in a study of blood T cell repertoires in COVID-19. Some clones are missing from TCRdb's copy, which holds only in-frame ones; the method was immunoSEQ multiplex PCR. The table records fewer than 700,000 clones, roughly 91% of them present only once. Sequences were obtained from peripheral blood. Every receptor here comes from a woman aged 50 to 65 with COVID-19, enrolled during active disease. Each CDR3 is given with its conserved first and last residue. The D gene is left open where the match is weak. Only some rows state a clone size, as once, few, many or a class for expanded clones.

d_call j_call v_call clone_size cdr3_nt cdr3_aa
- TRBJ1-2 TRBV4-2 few TGTGCCAGCAGCCAAGGTGCAGGGGCGGAAGGCACCTTC CASSQGAGAEGTF
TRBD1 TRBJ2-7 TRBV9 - TGTGCCAGCAGCACCGGGACAGGGGCAACCTACGAGCAGTACTTC CASSTGTGATYEQYF
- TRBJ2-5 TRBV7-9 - TGTGCCAGCAGCTTAGCGCAGAGGGAGACCCAGTACTTC CASSLAQRETQYF
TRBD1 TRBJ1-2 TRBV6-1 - TGTGCCAGCAGTGCCAGGACAGGGGGCCGACTTAACTATGGCTACACCTTC CASSARTGGRLNYGYTF
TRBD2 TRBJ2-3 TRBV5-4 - TGTGCCAGCAGCTCGGGCCTGGGGGGGGGTGTAGATACGCAGTATTTT CASSSGLGGGVDTQYF
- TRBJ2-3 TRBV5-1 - TGCGCCAGCAGCCTGGAAGGGGGGGGCGCAGATACGCAGTATTTT CASSLEGGGADTQYF
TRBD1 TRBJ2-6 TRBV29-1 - TGCAGCGTTCCGGGACAGGGGGCTTTCGGGGCCAACGTCCTGACTTTC CSVPGQGAFGANVLTF
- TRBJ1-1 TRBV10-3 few TGTGCCATCAGTGAGTCGATCTTGACAGCTGAAGCTTTCTTT CAISESILTAEAFF
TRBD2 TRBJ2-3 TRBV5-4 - TGTGCCAGCAGCTCCGGACTAGCGGGGGGGTCAGATACGCAGTATTTT CASSSGLAGGSDTQYF
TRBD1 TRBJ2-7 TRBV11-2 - TGTGCCAGCAGCCGGGGGACAGGGCCGACCTACGAGCAGTACTTC CASSRGTGPTYEQYF
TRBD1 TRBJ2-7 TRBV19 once TGTGCCAGTAAAAGACAGGGTGGATCCTACGAGCAGTACTTC CASKRQGGSYEQYF
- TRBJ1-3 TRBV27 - TGTGCCAGCAGTCCCACCACGACAGCCTCTGGAAACACCATATATTTT CASSPTTTASGNTIYF
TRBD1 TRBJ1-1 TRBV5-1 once TGCGCCAGCAGCCCCAGCAGGGGGAGGACTGAAGCTTTCTTT CASSPSRGRTEAFF
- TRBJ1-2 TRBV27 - TGTGCCAGCAGTCAACAGTATTCCGGAATAAACTATGGCTACACCTTC CASSQQYSGINYGYTF
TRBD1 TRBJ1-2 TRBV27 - TGTGCCAGCAGTTTCCTCCGGGACAGGGGGCCAGGCTATGGCTACACCTTC CASSFLRDRGPGYGYTF
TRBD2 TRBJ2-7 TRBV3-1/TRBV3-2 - TGTGCCAGCAGCCGGTGGACTAGCGGTTCCTACGAGCAGTACTTC CASSRWTSGSYEQYF
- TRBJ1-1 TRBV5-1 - TGCGCCAGCAGCTTGTACGATACAGGAGACACTGAAGCTTTCTTT CASSLYDTGDTEAFF
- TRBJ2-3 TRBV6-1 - TGTGCCAGCAGTGAAGCAGGGGAACCAAGAGAGTATTTT CASSEAGEPREYF
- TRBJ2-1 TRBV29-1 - TGCAGCGTTGAACAAAGGAGGAATGAGCAGTTCTTC CSVEQRRNEQFF
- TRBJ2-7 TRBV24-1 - TGTGCCACGTATCCCGGGACAAACTCCTACGAGCAGTACTTC CATYPGTNSYEQYF
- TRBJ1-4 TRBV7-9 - TGTGCCAGCAGCCCGGGATTAATGGACAGTGAAAAACTGTTTTTT CASSPGLMDSEKLFF